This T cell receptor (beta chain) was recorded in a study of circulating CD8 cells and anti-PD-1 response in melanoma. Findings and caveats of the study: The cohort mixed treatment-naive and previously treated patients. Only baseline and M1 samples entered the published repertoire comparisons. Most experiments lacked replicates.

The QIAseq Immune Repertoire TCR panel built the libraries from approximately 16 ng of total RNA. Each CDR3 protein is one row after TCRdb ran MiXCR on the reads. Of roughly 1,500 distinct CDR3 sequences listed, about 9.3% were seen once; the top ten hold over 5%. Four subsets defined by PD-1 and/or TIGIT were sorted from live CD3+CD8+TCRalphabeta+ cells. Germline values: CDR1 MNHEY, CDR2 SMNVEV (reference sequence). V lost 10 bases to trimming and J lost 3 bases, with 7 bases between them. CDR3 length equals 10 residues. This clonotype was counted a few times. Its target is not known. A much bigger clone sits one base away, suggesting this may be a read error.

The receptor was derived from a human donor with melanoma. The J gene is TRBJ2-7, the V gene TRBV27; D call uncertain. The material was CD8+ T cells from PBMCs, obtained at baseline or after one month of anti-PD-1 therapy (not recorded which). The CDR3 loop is CANGFYEQYF. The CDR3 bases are TGTGCCAACGGATTCTACGAGCAGTACTTC.